Listed here is a single T cell receptor (beta chain). In the authors' workflow: Estimation of nucleated cell counts relied on the amplification of reference gene primers. Sequenced by immunoSEQ multiplex PCR; TCRdb stores in-frame clones only, minus some. The V and J calls and clone size were taken over from that table, and D and trimming were inferred from the DNA. Altogether about 62,000 clones are present, roughly 89% being singletons, with the ten largest covering about 5.4%. This sample is drawn from a study of blood T cell repertoires in COVID-19. About the research overall: COVID-19 samples from acute and convalescent phases originated in the United States, Italy and Spain. Sample material is recorded as cDNA or gDNA derived from T cells, B-cell-depleted T cells, or PBMCs.

The CDR3 runs to 14 residues. Germline CDR1 reads SGHTA; CDR2 reads FQGNSA. With 1 base removed from V and 5 bases from J, the gap between germline ends came to 8 bases. V and J are TRBV7-2 and TRBJ2-2; no firm D call. The origin of this receptor is a human donor in a cohort sampled during active COVID-19. Sequenced: peripheral blood. In nucleotides, the CDR3 is TGTGCCAGCAGCTTAGTGTCTCGTACCGGGGAGCTGTTTTTT. It codes for CASSLVSRTGELFF.